This paragraph reports one T cell receptor (beta chain). At one end the junction does not follow the germline gene, possibly because of a read error. This entry is derived from a study of T cell changes during pregnancy in multiple sclerosis. Method: immunoSEQ multiplex PCR; TCRdb's copy keeps in-frame clones and lacks some. The table has 15,000 to 25,000 clones, about 85% seen once. CDR1 is SSHAT, CDR2 FNYEAQ, per germline (reference sequence). CDR3 size: 15 residues. The sequenced sample was CD8+ T cells from peripheral blood mononuclear cells, obtained in the third trimester of pregnancy. V is TRBV7-7 and J is TRBJ2-1; 7 bases are a match to TRBD2. The sequence came from a female donor in good health, enrolled as a control in a pregnancy study. CDR3 sequence (DNA): TGTGCTAGCAGCGCGAGGCCTAGCGGCTACAATGAGCAGTTCTTC. It codes for CASSARPSGYNEQFF.